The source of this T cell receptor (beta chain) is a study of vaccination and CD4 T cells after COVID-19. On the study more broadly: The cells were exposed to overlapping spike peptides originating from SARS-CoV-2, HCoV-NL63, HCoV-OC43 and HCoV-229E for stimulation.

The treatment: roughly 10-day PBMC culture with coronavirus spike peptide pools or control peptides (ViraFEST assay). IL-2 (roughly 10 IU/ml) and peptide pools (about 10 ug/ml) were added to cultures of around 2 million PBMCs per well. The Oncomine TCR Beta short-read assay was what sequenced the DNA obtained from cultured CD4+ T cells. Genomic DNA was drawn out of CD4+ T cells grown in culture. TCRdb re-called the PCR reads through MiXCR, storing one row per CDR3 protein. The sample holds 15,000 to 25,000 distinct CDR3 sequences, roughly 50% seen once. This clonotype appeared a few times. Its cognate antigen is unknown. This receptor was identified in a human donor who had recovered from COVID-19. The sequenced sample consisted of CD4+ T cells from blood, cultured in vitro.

The CDR3, as DNA: TGCAGTGCCCATCGGGGTAGCGGGGGACAGGGAGAGACCCAGTACTTC. Its protein product is CSAHRGSGGQGETQYF. This sequence joins TRBV20-1 and TRBJ2-5; D tentatively reads TRBD1 or TRBD2 (9 bases each). CDR1 is DFQATT, CDR2 SNEGSKA, per germline (reference sequence). The CDR3 extends over 16 amino acids. Trimming cost V 6 bases and J 4 bases, with 24 bases left between them.